The rows below give T cell receptor beta chains drawn from one sample of a study of shared clonotypes between healthy human individuals. Measured with immunoSEQ multiplex PCR; TCRdb has only the in-frame clones, and not every one. The table includes some 2 million clones, approximately 94% detected once. Input material: naive CD8+ T cells sorted from blood. Every receptor here comes from a man between 18 and 29 years old in good health. The CDR3 runs from the conserved cysteine through the conserved F or W. The D gene is left open where the match is weak. Not every row has a clone size; where given, it reads once, few, many or a size class.

D,V,J,size,DNA,CDR3
-,TRBV6-5,TRBJ1-2,-,TGTGCCAGCAGAGGGGACAAAGGCTACACCTTC,CASRGDKGYTF
-,TRBV7-8,TRBJ2-7,-,TGTGCCAGCAGCCAGTCGGAGCGGCCATACGAGCAGTACTTC,CASSQSERPYEQYF
-,TRBV13,TRBJ2-3,-,TGTGCCAGCAGCTTAGGCGGGAGTACAGATACGCAGTATTTT,CASSLGGSTDTQYF
-,TRBV7-6,TRBJ2-7,-,TGTGCCAGCAGCTTTAATGCCGAGCAGTACTTC,CASSFNAEQYF
TRBD1,TRBV5-8,TRBJ2-1,-,TGTGCCAGCAGCTTGGGACAGGGCTACAATGAGCAGTTCTTC,CASSLGQGYNEQFF
TRBD2,TRBV9,TRBJ2-2,-,TGTGCCAGCAGCGCTCGACTAGCGGGAATAACCGGGGAGCTGTTTTTT,CASSARLAGITGELFF
-,TRBV27,TRBJ1-5,-,TGTGCCAGCAGTACTCAACCGACACCTAATCAGCCCCAGCATTTT,CASSTQPTPNQPQHF
-,TRBV27,TRBJ1-2,-,TGTGCCAGCAGTTTATCGGGGAGCTACTATGGCTACACCTTC,CASSLSGSYYGYTF
TRBD1,TRBV27,TRBJ2-7,-,TGTGCCAGCGGGCAGGGGGCGATCTACGAGCAGTACTTC,CASGQGAIYEQYF
-,TRBV29-1,TRBJ2-2,once,TGCAGCGTTGAGGGAACAGGGCTATACACCGGGGAGCTGTTTTTT,CSVEGTGLYTGELFF
-,TRBV10-3,TRBJ2-1,-,TGTGCCATCAGTGAGTCTGGAGGCAGATACAATGAGCAGTTCTTC,CAISESGGRYNEQFF
-,TRBV7-9,TRBJ2-1,-,TGTGCCAGCAGCTATCCCCGGGGACTTTACAATGAGCAGTTCTTC,CASSYPRGLYNEQFF
-,TRBV7-9,TRBJ1-1,once,TGTGCCAGCAGCCCGGACCCTCAGGCCACTGAAGCTTTCTTT,CASSPDPQATEAFF
-,TRBV11-2,TRBJ2-1,-,TGTGCCAGCAGCCGATCGGGCGGAGACTCCTACAATGAGCAGTTCTTC,CASSRSGGDSYNEQFF
TRBD1,TRBV9,TRBJ1-2,-,TGTGCCAGCAGCGAGGGAGGGGGGACAGCCTCCTATGGCTACACCTTC,CASSEGGGTASYGYTF
-,TRBV6-1,TRBJ1-2,-,TGTGCCAGCAGTGAACCCGAGGACTACGGTGGCTACACCTTC,CASSEPEDYGGYTF
-,TRBV27,TRBJ1-1,-,TGTGCCAGCAGTTTATTAGGGGTCCAGGGGTCGAACACTGAAGCTTTCTTT,CASSLLGVQGSNTEAFF
-,TRBV12-5,TRBJ1-4,-,TGTGCTAGTGGTACCAGTCGGAGTGGGGATGAAAAACTGTTTTTT,CASGTSRSGDEKLFF
TRBD2,TRBV7-9,TRBJ2-7,-,TGTGCCAGCAGCTTAGAAGCGGGAGGTTCCTACGAGCAGTACTTC,CASSLEAGGSYEQYF
-,TRBV5-4,TRBJ1-1,once,TGTGCCAGCAGCTTGGAACAGGGTTACACTGAAGCTTTCTTT,CASSLEQGYTEAFF
-,TRBV5-1,TRBJ1-1,-,TGCGCCAGCAGCCGTACCCAGGGGACGAACACTGAAGCTTTCTTT,CASSRTQGTNTEAFF
-,TRBV11-2,TRBJ2-7,-,TGTGCCAGCAGCTTAGAGGGGGCGACGGGTTACGAGCAGTACTTC,CASSLEGATGYEQYF
-,TRBV7-9,TRBJ2-7,-,TGTGCCAGCAGCTTAATAACCGGGACATACGGCTACGAGCAGTACTTC,CASSLITGTYGYEQYF
TRBD1,TRBV7-9,TRBJ2-7,-,TGTGCCAGCAGCACAGGGACAGTTCTCTCCTACGAGCAGTACTTC,CASSTGTVLSYEQYF